This T cell receptor (beta chain) appears in the sequencing data of a study of graft-versus-host responses after intestinal transplantation. Study as a whole: Recipients were all induced with anti-thymocyte globulin, then given tacrolimus and steroids for around 3 years.

Some clones are missing from TCRdb's copy, which holds only in-frame ones; the method was immunoSEQ multiplex PCR. This table holds tens of thousands of clones, approximately 95% found once. The table lists this clone with a count of one. The antigen is undetermined. The material was unstimulated CD8+ T cells sorted from spleen or lymph node cells, obtained before transplant. The clonotype was recovered from a human donor who was the organ donor for an intestinal transplant.

CDR3 sequence reads: CASSLSGYLEAFF. As DNA, the CDR3 is TGTGCCAGCAGCTTATCGGGTTACTTAGAAGCTTTCTTT. The gene calls are TRBV11-2 and TRBJ1-1, with unresolved D. Trimming stripped 2 bases from V and 8 bases from J, with 12 bases between. Germline CDR1 and CDR2: SGHAT and FQNNGV. The CDR3 loop spans 13 amino acids.